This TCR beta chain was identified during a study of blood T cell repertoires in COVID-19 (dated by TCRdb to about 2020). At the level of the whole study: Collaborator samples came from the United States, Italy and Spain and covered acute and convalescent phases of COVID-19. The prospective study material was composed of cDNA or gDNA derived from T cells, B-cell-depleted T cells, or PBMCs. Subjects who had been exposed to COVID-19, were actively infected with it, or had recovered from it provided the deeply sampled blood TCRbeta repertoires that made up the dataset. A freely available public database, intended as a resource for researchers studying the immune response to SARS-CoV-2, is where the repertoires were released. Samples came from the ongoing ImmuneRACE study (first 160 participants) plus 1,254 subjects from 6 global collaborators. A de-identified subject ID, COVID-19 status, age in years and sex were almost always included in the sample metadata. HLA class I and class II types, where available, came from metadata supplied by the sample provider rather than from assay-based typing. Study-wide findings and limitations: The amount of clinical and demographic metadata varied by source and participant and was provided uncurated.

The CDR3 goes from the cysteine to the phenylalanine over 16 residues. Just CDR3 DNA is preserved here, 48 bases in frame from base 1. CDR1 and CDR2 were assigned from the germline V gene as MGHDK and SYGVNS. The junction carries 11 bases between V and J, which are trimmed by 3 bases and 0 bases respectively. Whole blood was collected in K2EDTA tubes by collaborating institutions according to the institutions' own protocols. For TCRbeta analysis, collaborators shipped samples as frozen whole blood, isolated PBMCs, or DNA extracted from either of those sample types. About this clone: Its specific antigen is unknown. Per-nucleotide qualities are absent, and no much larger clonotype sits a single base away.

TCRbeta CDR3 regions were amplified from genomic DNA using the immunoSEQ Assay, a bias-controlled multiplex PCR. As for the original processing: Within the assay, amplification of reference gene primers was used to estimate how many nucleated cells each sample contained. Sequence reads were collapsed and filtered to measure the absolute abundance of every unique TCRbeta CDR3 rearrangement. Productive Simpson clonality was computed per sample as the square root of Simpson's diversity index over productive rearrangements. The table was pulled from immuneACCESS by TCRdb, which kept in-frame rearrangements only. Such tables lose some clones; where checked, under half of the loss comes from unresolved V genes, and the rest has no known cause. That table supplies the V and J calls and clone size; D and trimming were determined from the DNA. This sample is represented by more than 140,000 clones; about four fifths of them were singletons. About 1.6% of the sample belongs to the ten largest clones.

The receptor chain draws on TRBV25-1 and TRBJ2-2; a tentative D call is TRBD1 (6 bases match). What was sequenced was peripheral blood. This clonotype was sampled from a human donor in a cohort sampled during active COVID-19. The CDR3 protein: CASSEYRQANTGELFF. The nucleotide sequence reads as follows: TGTGCCAGCAGTGAGTACCGACAGGCGAACACCGGGGAGCTGTTTTTT.